These T cell receptor beta chains were read from a single sample in a study of T cells in Graves' hyperthyroidism and ophthalmopathy. TCRdb re-analysed the multiplex PCR reads in MiXCR, keeping a single row per CDR3 protein. The sample comprises 350,000 or so distinct CDR3 sequences, about 18% of which are singletons, and approximately 33% rests with the top ten. Source material: blood. These receptors originate from a young woman with Graves' hyperthyroidism that later progressed to Graves' ophthalmopathy. Both conserved end residues are part of each CDR3. Each record gives: clone size, J gene, D gene, V gene, CDR3 DNA, CDR3 protein. A D gene is named only where the DNA matches it firmly. Expanded clones are given a class, and other clones once, few, many or no size at all.

clone_size: many
j_call: TRBJ1-2
d_call: TRBD1
v_call: TRBV6-1
cdr3_nt: TGTGCCAGCAGCCCTCAGCAGGGGGCGTCCTATGGCTACACCTTC
cdr3_aa: CASSPQQGASYGYTF

clone_size: -
j_call: TRBJ2-7
d_call: TRBD1
v_call: TRBV28
cdr3_nt: TGTGCCAGCAGCATAACAGGGGTCGAGCAGTACTTC
cdr3_aa: CASSITGVEQYF

clone_size: few
j_call: TRBJ1-2
d_call: -
v_call: TRBV24-1
cdr3_nt: TGTGCCACCAGTGACCCCACAGGGATATACGGCTACACCTTC
cdr3_aa: CATSDPTGIYGYTF

clone_size: many
j_call: TRBJ2-7
d_call: TRBD2
v_call: TRBV2
cdr3_nt: TGTGCCAGCATCTCAGTAAGCGGGACTATCATCTACGAGCAGTACTTC
cdr3_aa: CASISVSGTIIYEQYF

clone_size: many
j_call: TRBJ2-7
d_call: TRBD2
v_call: TRBV5-1
cdr3_nt: TGCGCCAGCATGCCTCTTGGGGCTAGCGGGGGGATCGACGAGCAGTACTTC
cdr3_aa: CASMPLGASGGIDEQYF

clone_size: -
j_call: TRBJ2-5
d_call: -
v_call: TRBV19
cdr3_nt: TGTGCCAGTACCCTCGGGGGTCAACAAGAGACCCAGTACTTC
cdr3_aa: CASTLGGQQETQYF

clone_size: -
j_call: TRBJ1-3
d_call: -
v_call: TRBV19
cdr3_nt: TGTGCCAGTCGGAGGGGCTTTTCCTCTGGAAACACCATATATTTT
cdr3_aa: CASRRGFSSGNTIYF

clone_size: many
j_call: TRBJ2-1
d_call: -
v_call: TRBV7-2
cdr3_nt: TGTGCCAGCAGCTGGTATAATATTGGCAATGAGCAGTTCTTC
cdr3_aa: CASSWYNIGNEQFF

clone_size: once
j_call: TRBJ1-4
d_call: TRBD1
v_call: TRBV30
cdr3_nt: TGTGCTGGGGGGCGACAGGGAAATGAAAAACTGTTTTTT
cdr3_aa: CAGGRQGNEKLFF

clone_size: many
j_call: TRBJ1-5
d_call: -
v_call: TRBV28
cdr3_nt: TGTGCCAGCAGTTTGATAGTTCTGGGCCGGACCTATAGCAATCAGCCCCAGCATTTT
cdr3_aa: CASSLIVLGRTYSNQPQHF

clone_size: many
j_call: TRBJ2-2
d_call: -
v_call: TRBV2
cdr3_nt: TGTGCCAGCAGTGAATTGGGGGTCGGGGCCCGAGTGGGGGAGCTGTTTTTT
cdr3_aa: CASSELGVGARVGELFF

clone_size: many
j_call: TRBJ2-1
d_call: -
v_call: TRBV28
cdr3_nt: TGTGCCAGCGGGGGCCTAACGCTCAATGAGCAGTTCTTC
cdr3_aa: CASGGLTLNEQFF

clone_size: -
j_call: TRBJ2-5
d_call: -
v_call: TRBV6-1
cdr3_nt: TGTGCCAGCACCCCGGGGCCTATCGAGACCCAGTACTTC
cdr3_aa: CASTPGPIETQYF

clone_size: many
j_call: TRBJ2-7
d_call: -
v_call: TRBV7-9
cdr3_nt: TGTGCCAGCAGCTTAGAACAGCGAGCCTACGAGCAGTACTTC
cdr3_aa: CASSLEQRAYEQYF

clone_size: -
j_call: TRBJ2-7
d_call: TRBD1
v_call: TRBV18
cdr3_nt: TGTGCCAGCTCACCGACAGGGGTCCACGAGCAGTACTTC
cdr3_aa: CASSPTGVHEQYF

clone_size: few
j_call: TRBJ2-2
d_call: -
v_call: TRBV5-5
cdr3_nt: TGTGCCAGCAGCGGTCCGGGACCACCTGTAACCGGGGAGCTGTTTTTT
cdr3_aa: CASSGPGPPVTGELFF

clone_size: many
j_call: TRBJ2-5
d_call: TRBD1
v_call: TRBV24-1
cdr3_nt: TGTGCCACCAGTGGTGGGACAGGGGCGCGGGAGACCCAGTACTTC
cdr3_aa: CATSGGTGARETQYF

clone_size: many
j_call: TRBJ1-1
d_call: -
v_call: TRBV12-3/TRBV12-4
cdr3_nt: TGTGCCAGCAGTAGACCGGGGCGCCAACGTAAAGCTTTCTTT
cdr3_aa: CASSRPGRQRKAFF

clone_size: many
j_call: TRBJ2-5
d_call: -
v_call: TRBV7-9
cdr3_nt: TGTGCCAGCAGCCCAGTGGATAGGGAGGAGACCCAGTACTTC
cdr3_aa: CASSPVDREETQYF

clone_size: -
j_call: TRBJ2-3
d_call: -
v_call: TRBV5-6
cdr3_nt: TGTGCCAGCAGCTTGGATTACCGGGACCCTACTCTAGATACGCAGTATTTT
cdr3_aa: CASSLDYRDPTLDTQYF

clone_size: few
j_call: TRBJ2-5
d_call: TRBD2
v_call: TRBV6-1
cdr3_nt: TGTGCCAGCAGTCGGGAGGACGCAACCCAGTACTTC
cdr3_aa: CASSREDATQYF

clone_size: many
j_call: TRBJ2-1
d_call: -
v_call: TRBV6-1
cdr3_nt: TGTGCCAGCAGTGTTCCAGCGGGTGAGGGAAGCTCCTACAATGAGCAGTTCTTC
cdr3_aa: CASSVPAGEGSSYNEQFF

clone_size: -
j_call: TRBJ2-4
d_call: TRBD2
v_call: TRBV30
cdr3_nt: TGTGCCTGGAGTACCGGACTAGCTTCCTTAACCAAAAACATTCAGTACTTC
cdr3_aa: CAWSTGLASLTKNIQYF

clone_size: few
j_call: TRBJ1-2
d_call: -
v_call: TRBV3-1
cdr3_nt: TGTGCCAGCAGCCAAGATAACGTGGCCTTCTATGGCTACACCTTC
cdr3_aa: CASSQDNVAFYGYTF

clone_size: few
j_call: TRBJ2-5
d_call: -
v_call: TRBV7-9
cdr3_nt: TGTGCCAGCAGCGTAGGGACCTTAGGGGGAGAGACCCAGTACTTC
cdr3_aa: CASSVGTLGGETQYF